This T cell receptor (beta chain) was identified in a study of T-cell memory formation after mild COVID-19 (dated by TCRdb to the early 2020s). For context, the study as a whole: Most TCR sequence clusters were specific to one of the two donors. Two young, previously healthy adult volunteers, one female and one male, were included in the cohort. Longitudinal TCRalpha and TCRbeta repertoire sequencing tracked T-cell clones expanding and contracting after mild COVID-19 in a couple of donors.

This clonotype was detected only a few times. No antigen is known for it. Base quality data are lacking; no much larger clone is found one base away. Summary of the overall study and its limitations: Contracting CD4+ clones appeared mostly in the CM and EM memory subsets, whereas CD8+ clones were enriched in EMRA. Some responding clones were detected in pre-infection memory, which suggested that pre-existing cross-reactive memory T cells had joined the SARS-CoV-2 response. SARS-CoV-2 specificity of the second-wave clones peaking on day 37 was not confirmed. Only two mild cases were covered in the study, and larger cohorts including severe cases with pre-infection samples were considered necessary. Clones that contracted from day 15 to 85 showed balanced CD4/CD8 phenotypes, whereas a second wave of clones that expanded from day 15 to 37 leaned towards CD4+.

Ficoll-Paque density gradient centrifugation was used to isolate PBMCs. For sequencing, an Illumina NovaSeq 6000 was employed. TCRalpha and TCRbeta cDNA libraries were constructed by 5'RACE with constant-segment primers, with sample barcodes and unique molecular identifiers being introduced. Trizol reagent was used to extract RNA from every sample. Amplification of the libraries took two PCR steps, and the second step added a second sample barcode plus Illumina TruSeq adapters. Sequencing of libraries was performed on an Illumina NovaSeq with 2 x 150 bp paired-end reads. Per the source publication's procedure: Demultiplexing of reads and collapsing into UMI-guided consensus sequences were performed with migec v1.2.7. With mixcr v2.1.11, UMI consensuses were aligned to TRA and TRB V and J templates and assembled into clonotypes. A clonotype was counted as expanded or contracted only if both edgeR and NoisET called the change significant, with noise models trained on biological replicates. For edgeR calls, a false discovery rate-adjusted p below 0.01 and a log2 fold-change threshold of 1 were applied. As an exploratory analysis of dynamics, max-normalized trajectories of the 1000 most abundant clonotypes were examined with PCA combined with hierarchical clustering. Separately sequenced CD4+ and CD8+ repertoires were used to assign the CD4 or CD8 phenotype of responding clones. Starting from the raw public reads, TCRdb applied fastp trimming at Q25, assembled clones with MiXCR and retained in-frame beta chains. Every distinct CDR3 protein forms one entry, paired with its most common genes and DNA. In this record, the V and J calls reflect TCRdb's handling and not the investigators' own analysis. The sample includes under 550,000 distinct CDR3 sequences, with roughly 20% observed a single time. The ten largest clones add up to around an eighth of the sample.

CDR3 length: 16 amino acids, cysteine to phenylalanine. The retained sequence is limited to the CDR3, 48 bases, with the frame set at the first base. V is shortened by 3 bases, J by 5 bases, and the region joining them spans 19 bases. In the germline V gene, CDR1 corresponds to SGHTA and CDR2 to FQGNSA. The source is an adult woman who had mild COVID-19 (a few samples of this study predate the infection). The sample titles of this study are shuffled in the database, so cell type and time point are left out; the donor was told from shared clones. Sequenced: PBMCs or a T cell subset sorted from them (not recorded which). This chain joins TRBV7-2 to TRBJ2-5; matching of 6 bases hints at TRBD2 as the D gene. The nucleotide sequence reads TGTGCCAGCAGCTTGGCAGCCAGTGGAGGGGCGGAGACCCAGTACTTC. It encodes CASSLAASGGAETQYF.